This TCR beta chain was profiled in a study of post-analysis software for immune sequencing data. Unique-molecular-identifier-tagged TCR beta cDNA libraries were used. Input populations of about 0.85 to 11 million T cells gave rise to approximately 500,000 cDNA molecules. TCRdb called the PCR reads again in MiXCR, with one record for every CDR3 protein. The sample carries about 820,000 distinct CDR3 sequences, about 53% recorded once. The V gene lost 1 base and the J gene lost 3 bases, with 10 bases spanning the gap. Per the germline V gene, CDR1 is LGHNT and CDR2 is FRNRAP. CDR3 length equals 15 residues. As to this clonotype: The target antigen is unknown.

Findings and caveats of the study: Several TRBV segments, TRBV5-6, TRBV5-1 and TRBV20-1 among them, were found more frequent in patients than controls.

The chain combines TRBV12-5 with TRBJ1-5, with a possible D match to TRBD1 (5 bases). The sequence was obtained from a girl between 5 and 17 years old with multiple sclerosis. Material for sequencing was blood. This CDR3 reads CASGLDGAFNQPQHF. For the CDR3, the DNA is TGTGCTAGTGGTTTGGATGGGGCCTTCAATCAGCCCCAGCATTTT.